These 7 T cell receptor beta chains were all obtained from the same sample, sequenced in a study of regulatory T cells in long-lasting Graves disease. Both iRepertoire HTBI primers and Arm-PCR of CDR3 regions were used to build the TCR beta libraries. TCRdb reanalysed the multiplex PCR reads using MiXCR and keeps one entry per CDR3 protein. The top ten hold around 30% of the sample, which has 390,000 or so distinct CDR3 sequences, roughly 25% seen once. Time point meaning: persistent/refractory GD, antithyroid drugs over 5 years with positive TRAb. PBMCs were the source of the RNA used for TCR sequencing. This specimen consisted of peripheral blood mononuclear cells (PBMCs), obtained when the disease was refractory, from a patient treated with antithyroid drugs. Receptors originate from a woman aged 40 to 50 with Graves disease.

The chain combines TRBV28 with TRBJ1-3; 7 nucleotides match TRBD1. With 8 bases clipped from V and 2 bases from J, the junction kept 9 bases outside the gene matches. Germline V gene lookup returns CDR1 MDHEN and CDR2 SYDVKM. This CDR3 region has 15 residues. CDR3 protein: CASVYRGKAGNTIYF. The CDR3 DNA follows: TGTGCCAGCGTATACAGGGGAAAGGCTGGAAACACCATATATTTT.

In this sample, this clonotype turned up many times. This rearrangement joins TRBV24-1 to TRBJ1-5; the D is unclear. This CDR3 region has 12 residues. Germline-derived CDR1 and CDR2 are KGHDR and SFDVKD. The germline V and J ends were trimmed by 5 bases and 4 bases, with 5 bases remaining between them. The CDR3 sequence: CATSAGNQPQHF. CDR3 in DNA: TGTGCCACCAGTGCCGGTAATCAGCCCCAGCATTTT.

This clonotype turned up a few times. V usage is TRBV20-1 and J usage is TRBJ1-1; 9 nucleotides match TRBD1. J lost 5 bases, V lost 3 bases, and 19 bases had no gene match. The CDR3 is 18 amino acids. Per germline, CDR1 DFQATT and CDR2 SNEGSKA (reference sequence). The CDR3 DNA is TGCAGTGCTAGTCCGGGACAGGGATATCCTCTGAGCGGGACTGAAGCTTTCTTT. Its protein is CSASPGQGYPLSGTEAFF.

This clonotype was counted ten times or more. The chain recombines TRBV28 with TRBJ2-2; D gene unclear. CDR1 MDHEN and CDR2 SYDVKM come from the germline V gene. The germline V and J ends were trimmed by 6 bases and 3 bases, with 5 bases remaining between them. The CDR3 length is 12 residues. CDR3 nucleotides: TGTGCCAGCAGGGGTTACACCGGGGAGCTGTTTTTT. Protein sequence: CASRGYTGELFF.

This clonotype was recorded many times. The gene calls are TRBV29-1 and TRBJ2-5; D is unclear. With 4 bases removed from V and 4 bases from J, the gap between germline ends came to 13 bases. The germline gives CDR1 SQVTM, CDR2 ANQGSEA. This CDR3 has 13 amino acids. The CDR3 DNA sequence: TGCAGCGTTGTAGGCCTCATAGGAGAGACCCAGTACTTC. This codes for CSVVGLIGETQYF.

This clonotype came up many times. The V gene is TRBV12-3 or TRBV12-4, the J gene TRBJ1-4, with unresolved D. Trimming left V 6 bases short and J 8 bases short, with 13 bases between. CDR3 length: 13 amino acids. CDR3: CASSPGNYEKLFF. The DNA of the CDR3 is TGTGCCAGCAGCCCCGGGAATTACGAAAAACTGTTTTTT.

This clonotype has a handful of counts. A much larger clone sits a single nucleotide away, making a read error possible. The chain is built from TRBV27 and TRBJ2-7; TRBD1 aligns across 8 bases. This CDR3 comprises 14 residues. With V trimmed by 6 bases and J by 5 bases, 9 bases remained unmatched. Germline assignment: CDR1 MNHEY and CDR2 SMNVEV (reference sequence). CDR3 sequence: CASSLRGRVHEQYF. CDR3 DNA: TGTGCCAGCAGCCTCAGGGGGCGCGTCCACGAGCAGTACTTC.